Listed below are T cell receptor beta chains from one sample, sequenced in a study of blood T cell repertoires in COVID-19. Assay: immunoSEQ multiplex PCR; the TCRdb copy retains only in-frame clones and omits some. The profile shows approximately 180,000 clones, over 75% of them singletons. Material for sequencing was peripheral blood. These receptors were taken from a person aged 70 to 85 with COVID-19, enrolled during active disease. CDR3s include the opening cysteine and the closing phenylalanine or tryptophan. The order of the fields is D gene, clone size, J gene, V gene, CDR3 protein, CDR3 DNA. D genes are given only for firm matches. Size is stated for part of the rows, as once, few or many counts, or as a class when the clone is expanded.

d_call: TRBD1; clone_size: -; j_call: TRBJ2-1; v_call: TRBV9; cdr3_aa: CASSPRDRLYNEQFF; cdr3_nt: TGTGCCAGCAGCCCCCGGGACAGACTTTACAATGAGCAGTTCTTC
d_call: -; clone_size: -; j_call: TRBJ2-6; v_call: TRBV5-1; cdr3_aa: CASSPVVSGANVLTF; cdr3_nt: TGCGCCAGCAGCCCGGTTGTCTCTGGGGCCAACGTCCTGACTTTC
d_call: TRBD1; clone_size: -; j_call: TRBJ1-5; v_call: TRBV6-6; cdr3_aa: CASSSGQGRGGQPQHF; cdr3_nt: TGTGCCAGCAGTTCCGGACAGGGGAGGGGGGGTCAGCCCCAGCATTTT
d_call: -; clone_size: -; j_call: TRBJ1-6; v_call: TRBV13; cdr3_aa: CASSLYNEAAEGSPLHF; cdr3_nt: TGTGCCAGCAGCTTATATAATGAGGCGGCAGAAGGTTCACCCCTCCACTTT
d_call: -; clone_size: -; j_call: TRBJ1-5; v_call: TRBV6-5; cdr3_aa: CASSYSFQDSNQPQHF; cdr3_nt: TGTGCCAGCAGTTACTCGTTTCAGGATAGCAATCAGCCCCAGCATTTT
d_call: TRBD1; clone_size: once; j_call: TRBJ1-1; v_call: TRBV29-1; cdr3_aa: CSVRRQGGVNTEAFF; cdr3_nt: TGCAGCGTGAGAAGACAGGGTGGGGTGAACACTGAAGCTTTCTTT
d_call: -; clone_size: -; j_call: TRBJ2-7; v_call: TRBV15; cdr3_aa: CATSRSLGVPADEQYF; cdr3_nt: TGTGCCACCAGCAGGTCGCTAGGGGTCCCGGCAGATGAGCAGTACTTC
d_call: -; clone_size: -; j_call: TRBJ1-5; v_call: TRBV6-2/TRBV6-3; cdr3_aa: CASSRDTVFNQPQHF; cdr3_nt: TGTGCCAGCAGTCGAGACACGGTCTTCAATCAGCCCCAGCATTTT
d_call: -; clone_size: -; j_call: TRBJ1-2; v_call: TRBV19; cdr3_aa: CASSMETGFYGYTF; cdr3_nt: TGTGCCAGTAGTATGGAAACAGGTTTCTATGGCTACACCTTC
d_call: -; clone_size: -; j_call: TRBJ1-5; v_call: TRBV9; cdr3_aa: CASSASQGNDQPQHF; cdr3_nt: TGTGCCAGCAGCGCCTCCCAGGGGAACGACCAGCCCCAGCATTTT
d_call: TRBD2; clone_size: -; j_call: TRBJ2-3; v_call: TRBV28; cdr3_aa: CASSHPGTSGTDTQYF; cdr3_nt: TGTGCCAGCAGTCATCCCGGGACTAGCGGCACAGATACGCAGTATTTT
d_call: TRBD1; clone_size: -; j_call: TRBJ2-7; v_call: TRBV11-2; cdr3_aa: CASSRTQAGGSYEQYF; cdr3_nt: TGTGCCAGCAGCCGCACCCAGGCAGGGGGCTCCTACGAGCAGTACTTC
d_call: -; clone_size: -; j_call: TRBJ1-6; v_call: TRBV5-1; cdr3_aa: CASRLNPGGSNSPLHF; cdr3_nt: TGCGCCAGCAGACTTAACCCGGGTGGAAGCAATTCACCCCTCCACTTT
d_call: -; clone_size: -; j_call: TRBJ2-2; v_call: TRBV7-2; cdr3_aa: CANFGTWSPGELFF; cdr3_nt: TGTGCCAACTTCGGGACATGGTCCCCCGGGGAGCTGTTTTTT
d_call: -; clone_size: -; j_call: TRBJ1-3; v_call: TRBV10-3; cdr3_aa: CASEGGSLSISGNTIYF; cdr3_nt: TGTGCCAGCGAAGGGGGAAGTCTATCAATCTCTGGAAACACCATATATTTT
d_call: -; clone_size: -; j_call: TRBJ1-2; v_call: TRBV11-2; cdr3_aa: CASSLDQGLSGYTF; cdr3_nt: TGTGCCAGCAGCTTAGATCAGGGATTGAGCGGCTACACCTTC
d_call: TRBD1; clone_size: -; j_call: TRBJ2-7; v_call: TRBV27; cdr3_aa: CASSLSGQGIPEQYF; cdr3_nt: TGTGCCAGCAGTTTATCGGGACAGGGTATTCCCGAGCAGTACTTC
d_call: TRBD1; clone_size: -; j_call: TRBJ2-1; v_call: TRBV27; cdr3_aa: CASSPGTGGRNEQFF; cdr3_nt: TGTGCCAGCAGCCCTGGGACAGGGGGCCGGAATGAGCAGTTCTTC
d_call: -; clone_size: -; j_call: TRBJ2-1; v_call: TRBV5-4; cdr3_aa: CASSLGGKGGDEQFF; cdr3_nt: TGTGCCAGCAGCTTGGGAGGGAAGGGAGGCGATGAGCAGTTCTTC
d_call: TRBD1; clone_size: -; j_call: TRBJ1-2; v_call: TRBV7-2; cdr3_aa: CASSHSGTDYGYTF; cdr3_nt: TGTGCCAGCAGCCACTCCGGGACAGACTATGGCTACACCTTC
d_call: -; clone_size: -; j_call: TRBJ2-2; v_call: TRBV7-9; cdr3_aa: CASSPRGRRTGELFF; cdr3_nt: TGTGCCAGCAGCCCGAGGGGGAGAAGAACCGGGGAGCTGTTTTTT
d_call: -; clone_size: -; j_call: TRBJ2-2; v_call: TRBV5-1; cdr3_aa: CASARGAGQTNTGELFF; cdr3_nt: TGCGCCAGCGCGAGAGGGGCTGGACAGACGAACACCGGGGAGCTGTTTTTT